This T cell receptor beta chain was sequenced for a study of OX40 agonist ivuxolimab in advanced cancers. Study in general: Aged about 23 to 90 with a mean of approximately 60 years, they were around 83% male. Partial responses were achieved by three patients: one hepatocellular carcinoma, two cutaneous melanoma. Study results and caveats: Normalized T-cell clonal expansion was also low in some nonresponders. Partial responders receiving 0.1-3.0 mg/kg showed among the lowest clonal expansion.

Notes on this clone: The antigen is unknown.

Only in-frame clones appear in the TCRdb table, and some are missing; sequencing was by immunoSEQ multiplex PCR. The table shows more than 20,000 clones, with 84% occurring only once. CDR3 length: 15 residues. The V segment lost 0 bases and the J segment 8 bases; nucleotides outside the gene matches: 7. Per germline, CDR1 SGDLS and CDR2 YYNGEE. The V gene is TRBV9, the J gene TRBJ2-1, with 8 bases lining up with TRBD2. The TCR originated in an adult with an advanced solid tumor such as melanoma, head and neck, liver or kidney cancer. The starting material was CD4+ or CD8+ T cells sorted from blood, obtained in a trial of the OX40 agonist ivuxolimab. The CDR3 sequence is CASSVGGRSTDEQFF. The CDR3 coding sequence is TGTGCCAGCAGCGTAGGCGGGAGGTCCACAGATGAGCAGTTCTTC. Variable domain in full (rest from reference TRBV9 and TRBJ2-1): DSGVTQTPKHLITATGQRVTLRCSPRSGDLSVYWYQQSLDQGLQFLIQYYNGEERAKGNILERFSAQQFPDLHSELNLSSLELGDSALYFCASSVGGRSTDEQFFGPGTRLTVL.